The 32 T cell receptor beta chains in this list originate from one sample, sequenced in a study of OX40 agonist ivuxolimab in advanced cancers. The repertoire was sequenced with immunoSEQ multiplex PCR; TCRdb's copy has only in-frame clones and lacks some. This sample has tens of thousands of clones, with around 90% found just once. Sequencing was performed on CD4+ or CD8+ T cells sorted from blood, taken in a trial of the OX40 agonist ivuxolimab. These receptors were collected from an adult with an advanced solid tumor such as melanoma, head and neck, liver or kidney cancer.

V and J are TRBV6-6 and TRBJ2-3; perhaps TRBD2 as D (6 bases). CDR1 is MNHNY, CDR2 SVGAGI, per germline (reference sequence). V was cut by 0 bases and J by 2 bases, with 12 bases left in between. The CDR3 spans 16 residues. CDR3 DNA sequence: TGTGCCAGCAGTTACTCCCCGGCTAGCGCCACAGATACGCAGTATTTT. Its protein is CASSYSPASATDTQYF.

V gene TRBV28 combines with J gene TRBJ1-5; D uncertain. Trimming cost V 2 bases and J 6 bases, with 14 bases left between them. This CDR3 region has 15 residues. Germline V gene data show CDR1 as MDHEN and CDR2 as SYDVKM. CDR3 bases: TGTGCCAGCAGTTTAAGCCCCGGTTGGGGTCAGCCCCAGCATTTT. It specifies CASSLSPGWGQPQHF.

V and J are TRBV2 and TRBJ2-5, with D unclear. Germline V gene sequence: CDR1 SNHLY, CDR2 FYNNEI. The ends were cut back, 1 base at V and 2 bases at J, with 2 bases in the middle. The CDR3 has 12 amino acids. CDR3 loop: CASSEGQETQYF. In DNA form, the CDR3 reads TGTGCCAGCAGTGAAGGTCAAGAGACCCAGTACTTC.

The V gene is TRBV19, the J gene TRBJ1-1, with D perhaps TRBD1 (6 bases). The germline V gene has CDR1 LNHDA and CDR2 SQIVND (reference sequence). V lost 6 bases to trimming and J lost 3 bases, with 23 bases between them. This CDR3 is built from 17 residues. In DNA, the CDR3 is TGTGCCAGTAGGCCCTTCAGGTCTGACAGGCCCTACACTGAAGCTTTCTTT. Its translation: CASRPFRSDRPYTEAFF.

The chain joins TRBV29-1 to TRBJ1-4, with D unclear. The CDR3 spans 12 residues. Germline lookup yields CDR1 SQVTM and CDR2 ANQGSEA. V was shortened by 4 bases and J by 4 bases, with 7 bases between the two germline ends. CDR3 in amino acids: CSVVADNEKLFF. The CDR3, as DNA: TGCAGCGTTGTGGCAGATAATGAAAAACTGTTTTTT.

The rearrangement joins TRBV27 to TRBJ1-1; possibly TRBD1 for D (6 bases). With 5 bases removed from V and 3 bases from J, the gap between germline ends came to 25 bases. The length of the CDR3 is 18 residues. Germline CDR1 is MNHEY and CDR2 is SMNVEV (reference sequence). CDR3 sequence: CASSPRAVYYREDTEAFF. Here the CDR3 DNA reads TGTGCCAGCAGTCCGAGAGCAGTTTACTACAGGGAAGACACTGAAGCTTTCTTT.

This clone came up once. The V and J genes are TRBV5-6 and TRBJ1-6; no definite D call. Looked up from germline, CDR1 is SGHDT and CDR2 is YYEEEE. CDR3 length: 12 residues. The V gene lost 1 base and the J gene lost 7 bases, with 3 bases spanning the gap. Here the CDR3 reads CASSLMNSPLHF. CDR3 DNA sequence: TGTGCCAGCAGCTTGATGAATTCACCCCTCCACTTT.

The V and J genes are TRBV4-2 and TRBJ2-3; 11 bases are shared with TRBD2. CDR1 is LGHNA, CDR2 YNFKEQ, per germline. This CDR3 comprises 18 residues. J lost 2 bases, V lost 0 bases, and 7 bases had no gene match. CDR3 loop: CASSQDPTSGDITDTQYF. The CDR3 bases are TGTGCCAGCAGCCAAGACCCGACTAGCGGGGACATCACAGATACGCAGTATTTT.

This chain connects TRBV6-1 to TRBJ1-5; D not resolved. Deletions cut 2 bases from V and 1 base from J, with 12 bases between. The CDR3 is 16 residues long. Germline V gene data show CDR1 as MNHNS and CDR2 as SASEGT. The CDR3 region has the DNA TGTGCCAGCAGTGAAATTGGGATAAGGAGCAATCAGCCCCAGCATTTT. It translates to CASSEIGIRSNQPQHF.

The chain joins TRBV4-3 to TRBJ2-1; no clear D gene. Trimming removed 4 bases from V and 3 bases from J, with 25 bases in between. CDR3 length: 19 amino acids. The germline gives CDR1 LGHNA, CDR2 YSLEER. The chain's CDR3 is CASSPNPLAGPEYYNEQFF. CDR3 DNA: TGCGCCAGCAGCCCTAACCCTCTGGCCGGACCGGAGTACTACAATGAGCAGTTCTTC.

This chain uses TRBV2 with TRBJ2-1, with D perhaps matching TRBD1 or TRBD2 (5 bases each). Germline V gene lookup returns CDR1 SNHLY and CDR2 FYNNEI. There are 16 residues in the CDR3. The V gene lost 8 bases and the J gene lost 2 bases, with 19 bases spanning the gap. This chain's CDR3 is CASPPAGTATYNEQFF. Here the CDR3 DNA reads TGTGCCAGCCCTCCCGCTGGGACCGCGACCTACAATGAGCAGTTCTTC.

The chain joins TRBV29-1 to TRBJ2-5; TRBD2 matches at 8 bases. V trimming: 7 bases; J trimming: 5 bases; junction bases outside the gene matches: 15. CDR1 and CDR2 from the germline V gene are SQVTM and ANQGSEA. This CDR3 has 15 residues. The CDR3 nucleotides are TGCAGCGCCCCCATCGGGGTAGCGGGGTGGGAGACCCAGTACTTC. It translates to CSAPIGVAGWETQYF.

As DNA, the CDR3 is TGCGCCAGCAGTGGGGACGGGGACACCGGGGAGCTGTTTTTT. Its translation: CASSGDGDTGELFF. V usage is TRBV10-1 and J usage is TRBJ2-2, with D possibly being TRBD1 or TRBD2 (5 bases each). CDR3 length: 14 amino acids. Deletions cut 4 bases from V and 3 bases from J, with 9 bases between. Germline loops: CDR1 WNHNN, CDR2 SYGVQD (reference sequence).

CDR3 sequence: CASSQGAYYEQYF. In nucleotides, the CDR3 is TGTGCCAGCAGCCAAGGGGCCTACTACGAGCAGTACTTC. The V and J genes are TRBV14 and TRBJ2-7; D not certain. V lost 1 base and J 3 bases, leaving 7 bases between the germline ends. The germline gives CDR1 SGHDN, CDR2 FVKESK. There are 13 residues in the CDR3.

The CDR3 nucleotides are TGCGCCAGCAGCCAAGAAACCCATCGGGCCCAGTACTTC. It translates to CASSQETHRAQYF. J is TRBJ2-5 and V is TRBV4-3, with D uncertain. V was trimmed by 0 bases and J by 9 bases, leaving 11 bases between them. Germline CDR1 and CDR2: LGHNA and YSLEER. This CDR3 is 13 amino acids long.

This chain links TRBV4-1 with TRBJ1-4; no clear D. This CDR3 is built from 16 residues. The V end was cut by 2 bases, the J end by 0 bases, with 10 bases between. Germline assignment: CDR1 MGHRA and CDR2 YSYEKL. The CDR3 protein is CASSQRDLSTNEKLFF. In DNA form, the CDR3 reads TGCGCCAGCAGCCAACGAGACTTGTCAACTAATGAAAAACTGTTTTTT.

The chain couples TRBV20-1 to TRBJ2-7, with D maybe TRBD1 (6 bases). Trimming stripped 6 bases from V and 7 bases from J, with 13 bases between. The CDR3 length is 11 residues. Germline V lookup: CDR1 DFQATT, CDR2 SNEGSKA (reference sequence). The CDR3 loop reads CSAHWGPEQYF. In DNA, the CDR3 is TGCAGTGCCCATTGGGGGCCGGAGCAGTACTTC.

For the CDR3, the DNA is TGTGCCAGCAGCTTAACAACTAGCGGGTACAATGAGCAGTTCTTC. It is translated as CASSLTTSGYNEQFF. The rearrangement links TRBV11-2 to TRBJ2-1, with 9 bases that match TRBD2. CDR3 length equals 15 residues. The germline V gene has CDR1 SGHAT and CDR2 FQNNGV. Unmatched junction bases numbered 3, after V lost 2 bases and J lost 4 bases.

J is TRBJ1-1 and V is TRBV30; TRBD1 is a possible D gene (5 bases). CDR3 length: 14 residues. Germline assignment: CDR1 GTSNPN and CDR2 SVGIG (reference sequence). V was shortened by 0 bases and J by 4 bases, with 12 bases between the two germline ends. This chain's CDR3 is CAWSVTGGGTEAFF. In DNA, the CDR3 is TGTGCCTGGAGTGTAACCGGGGGGGGCACTGAAGCTTTCTTT.

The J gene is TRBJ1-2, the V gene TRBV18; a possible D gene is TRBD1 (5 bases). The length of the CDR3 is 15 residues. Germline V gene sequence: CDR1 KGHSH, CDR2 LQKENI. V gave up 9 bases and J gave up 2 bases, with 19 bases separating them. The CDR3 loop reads CARDLETDPNYGYTF. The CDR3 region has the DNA TGTGCCAGGGATTTAGAGACAGACCCAAACTATGGCTACACCTTC.

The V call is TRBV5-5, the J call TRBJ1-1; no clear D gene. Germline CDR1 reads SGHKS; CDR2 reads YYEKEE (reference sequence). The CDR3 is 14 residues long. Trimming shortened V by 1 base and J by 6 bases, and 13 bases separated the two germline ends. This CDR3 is CASSLFGSFPEAFF. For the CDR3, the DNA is TGTGCCAGCAGCTTGTTTGGGTCGTTTCCTGAAGCTTTCTTT.

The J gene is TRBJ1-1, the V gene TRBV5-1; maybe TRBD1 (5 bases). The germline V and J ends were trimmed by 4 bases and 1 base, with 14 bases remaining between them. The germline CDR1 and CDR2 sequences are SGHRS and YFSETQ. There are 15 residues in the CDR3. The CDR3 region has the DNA TGCGCCAGCAGCCCATACCGGACACGGAACACTGAAGCTTTCTTT. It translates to CASSPYRTRNTEAFF.

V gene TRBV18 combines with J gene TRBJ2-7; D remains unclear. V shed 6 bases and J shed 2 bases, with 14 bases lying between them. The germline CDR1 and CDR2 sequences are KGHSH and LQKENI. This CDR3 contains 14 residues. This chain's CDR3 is CASSGPEIPYEQYF. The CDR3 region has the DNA TGTGCCAGCTCGGGCCCCGAAATACCCTACGAGCAGTACTTC. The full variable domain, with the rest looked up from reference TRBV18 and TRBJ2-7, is NAGVMQNPRHLVRRRGQEARLRCSPMKGHSHVYWYRQLPEEGLKFMVYLQKENIIDESGMPKERFSAEFPKEGPSILRIQQVVRGDSAAYFCASSGPEIPYEQYFGPGTRLTVT.

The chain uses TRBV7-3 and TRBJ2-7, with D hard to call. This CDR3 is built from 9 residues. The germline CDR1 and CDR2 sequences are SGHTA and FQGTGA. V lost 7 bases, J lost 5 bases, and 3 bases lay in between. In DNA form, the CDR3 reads TGTGCCAGCACCCACGAGCAGTACTTC. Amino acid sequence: CASTHEQYF.

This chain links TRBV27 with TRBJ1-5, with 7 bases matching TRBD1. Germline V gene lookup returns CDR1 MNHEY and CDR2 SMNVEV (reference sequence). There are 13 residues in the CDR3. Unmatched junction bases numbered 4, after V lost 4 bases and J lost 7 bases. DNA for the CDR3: TGTGCCAGCAGTTCCACAGGGGTGCAGCCCCAGCATTTT. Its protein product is CASSSTGVQPQHF.

This chain's CDR3 is CASSQQDRGGYEQYF. CDR3 nucleotides: TGCGCCAGCAGCCAACAGGACAGGGGGGGCTACGAGCAGTACTTC. The rearrangement uses TRBV4-1 and TRBJ2-7, with 10 nucleotides matching TRBD1. This CDR3 contains 15 residues. From germline, CDR1 is MGHRA and CDR2 YSYEKL. The V gene end was trimmed by 2 bases and the J gene end by 3 bases; junction bases not matched to a gene: 4.

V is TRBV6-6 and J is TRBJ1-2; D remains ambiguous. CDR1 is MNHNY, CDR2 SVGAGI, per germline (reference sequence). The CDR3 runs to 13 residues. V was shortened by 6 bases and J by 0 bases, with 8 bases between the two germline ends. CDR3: CASSPHPNYGYTF. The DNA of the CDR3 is TGTGCCAGCAGCCCCCACCCTAACTATGGCTACACCTTC.

The CDR3: CASSQVLASPGDEQYF. In DNA, the CDR3 is TGCGCCAGCAGCCAAGTATTGGCCAGCCCAGGCGACGAGCAGTACTTC. The rearrangement links TRBV4-1 to TRBJ2-7, with unresolved D. This CDR3 is built from 16 residues. Germline V gene sequence: CDR1 MGHRA, CDR2 YSYEKL. V lost 1 base and J lost 5, with 18 bases in between.

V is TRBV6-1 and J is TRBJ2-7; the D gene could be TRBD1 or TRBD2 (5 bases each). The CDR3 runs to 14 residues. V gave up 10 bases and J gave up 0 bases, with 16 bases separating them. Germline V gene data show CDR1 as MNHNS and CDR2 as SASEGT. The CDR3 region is CATSQDFSSYEQYF. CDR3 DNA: TGTGCCACCTCACAGGACTTCAGCTCCTACGAGCAGTACTTC.

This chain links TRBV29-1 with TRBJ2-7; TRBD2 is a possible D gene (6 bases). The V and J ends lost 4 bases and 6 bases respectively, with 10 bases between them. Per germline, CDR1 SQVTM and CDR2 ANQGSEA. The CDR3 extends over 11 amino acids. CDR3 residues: CSVGGGAEQYF. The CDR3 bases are TGCAGCGTTGGGGGCGGGGCCGAGCAGTACTTC.

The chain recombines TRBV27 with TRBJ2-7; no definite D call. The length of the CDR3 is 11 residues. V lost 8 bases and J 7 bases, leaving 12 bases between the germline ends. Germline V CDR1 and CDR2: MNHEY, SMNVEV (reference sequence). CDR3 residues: CASGRRSEQYF. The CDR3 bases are TGTGCCAGCGGAAGAAGGAGTGAGCAGTACTTC.

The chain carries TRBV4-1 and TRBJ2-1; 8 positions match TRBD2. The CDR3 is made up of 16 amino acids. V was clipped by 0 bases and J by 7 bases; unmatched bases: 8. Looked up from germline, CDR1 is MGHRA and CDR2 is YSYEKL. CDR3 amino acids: CASSQDPGTRMNEQFF. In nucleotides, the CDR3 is TGCGCCAGCAGCCAAGACCCCGGGACTAGGATGAATGAGCAGTTCTTC.